A single sample gave rise to the 29 T cell receptor beta chains below, sequenced in a study of T cells after yellow fever vaccination. TCRdb analysed the 5' RACE reads with MiXCR anew, one entry per CDR3 protein. The sample lists tens of thousands of distinct CDR3 sequences; under 12% were seen once. The specimen was PBMCs, either bulk or a sorted T-cell subset (CD4+, CD8+, memory, or dextramer-sorted; not recorded which), collected more than 13 days after the first yellow fever vaccination. All receptors come from a man aged 18 to 35 who received the YFV17D yellow fever vaccine.

V is TRBV20-1 and J is TRBJ1-2; 8 nucleotides line up with TRBD1. Looked up from germline, CDR1 is DFQATT and CDR2 is SNEGSKA (reference sequence). The length of the CDR3 is 15 residues. Germline trimming cut 6 bases from V and 7 bases from J; bases unmatched to any gene: 16. CDR3 DNA: TGCAGTGCGAGCGGGACAGGCTGGAGTACGGCTGGCTACACCTTC. It translates to CSASGTGWSTAGYTF.

This clonotype was recorded at least ten times. V and J are TRBV20-1 and TRBJ2-1, with 8 bases lining up with TRBD2. Per germline, CDR1 DFQATT and CDR2 SNEGSKA (reference sequence). The V segment lost 5 bases and the J segment 4 bases; nucleotides outside the gene matches: 10. This CDR3 spans 15 amino acids. CDR3 sequence: CSAVNPGLGYNEQFF. DNA of the CDR3: TGCAGTGCTGTAAACCCGGGACTAGGGTACAATGAGCAGTTCTTC.

This clonotype was picked up many times. The chain joins TRBV7-2 to TRBJ2-2, with D uncertain. This CDR3 spans 15 amino acids. Trimming took 5 bases from V and 1 from J, leaving 11 bases between them. Germline V CDR1 and CDR2: SGHTA, FQGNSA. CDR3 coding DNA: TGTGCCAGCAGCCCCTTGGCCCTGAACACCGGGGAGCTGTTTTTT. Residues: CASSPLALNTGELFF.

This clonotype was found many times. The chain has TRBV9 and TRBJ2-6; the D gene is possibly TRBD2 (5 bases). V lost 4 bases and J 3 bases, leaving 11 bases between the germline ends. CDR1 and CDR2 from the germline V gene are SGDLS and YYNGEE. The CDR3 covers 15 residues. CDR3 coding DNA: TGTGCCAGCAGCCCCATTGGGAGTGGGGCCAACGTCCTGACTTTC. It encodes CASSPIGSGANVLTF.

This clonotype has at least ten counts. The V gene is TRBV5-6, the J gene TRBJ2-2; D is perhaps TRBD1 (6 bases). V was clipped by 2 bases and J by 0 bases, with 8 bases between them. Germline CDR1 SGHDT, CDR2 YYEEEE. There are 15 residues in the CDR3. The CDR3 bases are TGTGCCAGCAGCTTAGGACAGACGAACACCGGGGAGCTGTTTTTT. As protein: CASSLGQTNTGELFF. Together with reference TRBV5-6 and TRBJ2-2, the CDR3 gives the full variable domain: DAGVTQSPTHLIKTRGQQVTLRCSPKSGHDTVSWYQQALGQGPQFIFQYYEEEERQRGNFPDRFSGHQFPNYSSELNVNALLLGDSALYLCASSLGQTNTGELFFGEGSRLTVL.

This clonotype was picked up many times. V gene TRBV27 combines with J gene TRBJ1-2; D not resolved. Germline lookup yields CDR1 MNHEY and CDR2 SMNVEV (reference sequence). The ends were cut back, 6 bases at V and 2 bases at J, with 10 bases in the middle. This CDR3 has 13 amino acids. In DNA, the CDR3 is TGTGCCAGCAGCCTGACGGGAAACTATGGCTACACCTTC. This sequence encodes CASSLTGNYGYTF.

This clonotype was detected many times. The chain carries TRBV7-2 and TRBJ1-2; D remains ambiguous. This CDR3 is 12 amino acids long. V lost 2 bases and J 6 bases, leaving 7 bases between the germline ends. Germline V gene data show CDR1 as SGHTA and CDR2 as FQGNSA. The CDR3: CASSLLWDGYTF. As DNA, the CDR3 is TGTGCCAGCAGCTTACTTTGGGATGGCTACACCTTC. Drawing the rest from reference TRBV7-2 and TRBJ1-2, the complete variable domain is GAGVSQSPSNKVTEKGKDVELRCDPISGHTALYWYRQSLGQGLEFLIYFQGNSAPDKSGLPSDRFSAERTGGSVSTLTIQRTQQEDSAVYLCASSLLWDGYTFGSGTRLTVV.

This clonotype showed up many times. This chain uses TRBV12-3 or TRBV12-4 with TRBJ2-2; maybe TRBD1 (5 bases). The CDR3 spans 15 residues. V was cut by 2 bases and J by 0 bases, with 7 bases left in between. DNA for the CDR3: TGTGCCAGCAGTTTACAGGGTACGAACACCGGGGAGCTGTTTTTT. Translating gives CASSLQGTNTGELFF.

This clonotype has a count of ten or more. J is TRBJ2-3 and V is TRBV12-3 or TRBV12-4, with D possibly matching TRBD2 (5 bases). The CDR3 extends over 15 amino acids. The ends were cut back, 3 bases at V and 4 bases at J, with 14 bases in the middle. This CDR3 reads CASSLGSSMADTQYF. CDR3 coding DNA: TGTGCCAGCAGTTTGGGTTCTAGCATGGCAGATACGCAGTATTTT.

This clonotype was observed many times. The chain employs TRBV10-2 and TRBJ2-5; D may be TRBD2 (6 bases). This CDR3 contains 17 residues. V was pared by 2 bases and J by 0 bases, with 16 bases between. Germline V CDR1 and CDR2: WSHSY, SAAADI. The CDR3 here is CASSEGSGWGDQETQYF. The CDR3 DNA is TGCGCCAGCAGTGAGGGGTCCGGATGGGGGGACCAAGAGACCCAGTACTTC.

Remarks on this clonotype: Given a much more abundant clone one base away, this may be a read error. The gene calls are TRBV5-1 and TRBJ1-2; no definite D call. CDR1 is SGHRS and CDR2 is YFSETQ in the germline V gene. This CDR3 has 14 amino acids. Trimming took 0 bases from V and 5 from J, leaving 11 bases between them. The CDR3, as DNA: TGCGCCAGCAGCTTGGGGTTGATGGATTATGGCTACACCTTC. This encodes CASSLGLMDYGYTF.

This clonotype has at least ten counts. The V gene is TRBV18, the J gene TRBJ1-4; no clear D gene. The CDR3 sequence is 13 residues long. CDR1 and CDR2 from the germline V gene are KGHSH and LQKENI. V shed 2 bases and J shed 4 bases, with 5 bases lying between them. This chain's CDR3 is CASSPNSNEKLFF. The DNA for the CDR3 is TGTGCCAGCTCACCAAACAGTAATGAAAAACTGTTTTTT.

In its sample, this clonotype was seen many times. This sequence joins TRBV27 and TRBJ2-5; D is uncertain. This CDR3 has 13 amino acids. V gave up 3 bases and J gave up 8 bases, with 13 bases separating them. Germline CDR1 is MNHEY and CDR2 is SMNVEV (reference sequence). The CDR3 region is CASSFQAEGTQYF. The CDR3 nucleotides are TGTGCCAGCAGTTTTCAGGCAGAAGGAACCCAGTACTTC.

Only a few counts were recorded for this clonotype. This rearrangement joins TRBV5-4 to TRBJ2-7; the D gene is possibly TRBD2 (7 bases). Germline V lookup: CDR1 SGHNT, CDR2 YYREEE (reference sequence). The CDR3 is made up of 13 amino acids. Trimming took 5 bases from V and 7 from J, leaving 16 bases between them. The CDR3 DNA is TGTGCCAGCAGTCTGCGAGGGGGGGGTGAGCAGTACGTC. Its translation is CASSLRGGGEQYV.

This clonotype was detected ten times or more. This chain uses TRBV5-1 with TRBJ1-1; D not certain. The V end lost 6 bases, the J end lost 7 bases, and 10 bases lay between the germline ends. The length of the CDR3 is 11 residues. The germline gives CDR1 SGHRS, CDR2 YFSETQ. In DNA, the CDR3 is TGCGCCAGCAACACCCATGATGAAGCTTTCTTT. Translating gives CASNTHDEAFF.

This clonotype was observed at least ten times. The rearrangement links TRBV7-2 to TRBJ2-1, with TRBD1 matching over 7 bases. The V and J ends lost 5 bases and 3 bases, in that order; junction bases with no gene match: 7. The CDR3 runs to 15 residues. CDR1 and CDR2 from the germline V gene are SGHTA and FQGNSA. The CDR3 sequence is CASSPLRQGYNEQFF. The DNA for the CDR3 is TGTGCCAGCAGCCCTCTGCGACAGGGCTACAATGAGCAGTTCTTC.

This clonotype was detected many times. The rearrangement joins TRBV2 to TRBJ1-6, with TRBD1 matching over 7 bases. The CDR3 has 15 amino acids. V was clipped by 8 bases and J by 10 bases; unmatched bases: 14. Germline values: CDR1 SNHLY, CDR2 FYNNEI. CDR3: CASYLDRASNSPLHF. The CDR3 bases are TGTGCCAGCTACCTTGACAGGGCATCAAACTCACCCCTCCACTTT.

This clonotype was seen ten or more times. V usage is TRBV5-1 and J usage is TRBJ2-5; a weak D match, TRBD2 (6 bases). Looked up from germline, CDR1 is SGHRS and CDR2 is YFSETQ. V was shortened by 1 base and J by 12 bases, with 10 bases between the two germline ends. This CDR3 has 11 amino acids. DNA of the CDR3: TGCGCCAGCAGCTTGCAGGGACTCAAGTACTTC. Encoded protein: CASSLQGLKYF.

The table lists this clonotype with many counts. The gene calls are TRBV7-2 and TRBJ2-7, with unresolved D. Germline V gene lookup returns CDR1 SGHTA and CDR2 FQGNSA. The V end lost 5 bases, the J end lost 3 bases, and 14 bases lay between the germline ends. The CDR3 length is 14 residues. For the CDR3, the DNA is TGTGCCAGCAGCACCCGGTTCCCCGGCTACGAGCAGTACTTC. Translated, it gives CASSTRFPGYEQYF.

This clonotype was picked up many times. CDR3 amino acids: CAWSRDGYGYTF. In DNA, the CDR3 is TGTGCCTGGAGTCGGGACGGCTATGGCTACACCTTC. The chain recombines TRBV30 with TRBJ1-2; D might be TRBD1 (5 bases). The CDR3 loop spans 12 amino acids. Looked up from germline, CDR1 is GTSNPN and CDR2 is SVGIG (reference sequence). With 2 bases removed from V and 4 bases from J, the gap between germline ends came to 8 bases.

This clonotype was observed many times. V is TRBV5-6 and J is TRBJ2-1; D possibly corresponds to TRBD1 (6 bases). Looked up from germline, CDR1 is SGHDT and CDR2 is YYEEEE. The CDR3 loop spans 13 amino acids. With 0 bases removed from V and 9 bases from J, the gap between germline ends came to 10 bases. The CDR3 DNA sequence: TGTGCCAGCAGCTTGGCAGGGGTCGGTGAGCAGTTCTTC. As protein: CASSLAGVGEQFF.

The table lists this clonotype with many counts. This chain links TRBV3-1 with TRBJ2-2, with a weak D call TRBD2 (6 bases). Germline V gene lookup returns CDR1 LGHDT and CDR2 YNNKEL (reference sequence). The CDR3 runs 13 residues. V was cut by 1 base and J by 6 bases, with 6 bases left in between. The CDR3 loop is CASSQGEAGELFF. CDR3 nucleotide sequence: TGTGCCAGCAGCCAAGGGGAGGCCGGGGAGCTGTTTTTT.

This clonotype appeared many times. V usage is TRBV7-3 and J usage is TRBJ2-1, with D perhaps being TRBD1 or TRBD2 (6 bases each). The CDR3 runs 16 residues. Germline CDR1 and CDR2: SGHTA and FQGTGA. The germline V and J ends were trimmed by 8 bases and 0 bases, with 17 bases remaining between them. CDR3 residues: CASALGGSSSYNEQFF. The DNA for the CDR3 is TGTGCCAGCGCTCTGGGGGGCTCAAGCTCCTACAATGAGCAGTTCTTC.

The table lists this clonotype with many counts. The chain links TRBV7-9 to TRBJ2-7; TRBD2 is a possible D gene (5 bases). The CDR3 runs to 15 residues. Per the germline V gene, CDR1 is SEHNR and CDR2 is FQNEAQ (reference sequence). V shed 4 bases and J shed 5 bases, with 18 bases lying between them. The CDR3 sequence: CASSSGRGSIHEQYF. The CDR3 coding sequence is TGTGCCAGCAGCTCAGGCCGCGGGTCAATCCACGAGCAGTACTTC.

This clonotype occurred many times. CDR3 nucleotide sequence: TGTGCCAGCAGCCAGGGCCAGGGGGCGTCCTCACCCCTCCACTTT. It translates to CASSQGQGASSPLHF. The chain joins TRBV3-1 to TRBJ1-6, with 8 bases that match TRBD1. The CDR3 covers 15 residues. CDR1 and CDR2 from the germline V gene are LGHDT and YNNKEL (reference sequence). The V gene end was trimmed by 3 bases and the J gene end by 10 bases; junction bases not matched to a gene: 8.

This clonotype was counted at least ten times. The chain combines TRBV6-2 or TRBV6-3 with TRBJ2-7; D unclear. V lost 8 bases and J lost 4, with 9 bases in between. The CDR3 length is 11 residues. The germline CDR1 and CDR2 sequences are MNHEY and SVGEGT. This CDR3 reads CASDKGYEQYF. CDR3 nucleotides: TGTGCCAGCGATAAGGGATACGAGCAGTACTTC.

This clonotype was detected many times. The V and J genes are TRBV29-1 and TRBJ1-2; a possible D gene is TRBD1 (6 bases). CDR1 and CDR2 from the germline V gene are SQVTM and ANQGSEA. Trimming removed 4 bases from V and 0 bases from J, with 21 bases in between. This CDR3 has 17 residues. CDR3 in amino acids: CSVGSSSDRTSNYGYTF. As DNA, the CDR3 is TGCAGCGTTGGGTCCTCAAGCGACAGGACTTCTAACTATGGCTACACCTTC. The variable domain in full, completed from reference TRBV29-1 and TRBJ1-2, reads SAVISQKPSRDICQRGTSLTIQCQVDSQVTMMFWYRQQPGQSLTLIATANQGSEATYESGFVIDKFPISRPNLTFSTLTVSNMSPEDSSIYLCSVGSSSDRTSNYGYTFGSGTRLTVV.

This clonotype showed up many times. V gene TRBV5-1 combines with J gene TRBJ2-5, with D hard to call. Trimming stripped 4 bases from V and 1 base from J, with 8 bases between. Germline CDR1 and CDR2: SGHRS and YFSETQ. The CDR3 has 13 amino acids. The CDR3 is CASSGEAQETQYF. CDR3 DNA: TGCGCCAGCAGCGGCGAGGCCCAAGAGACCCAGTACTTC.

This clonotype appeared many times. The rearrangement uses TRBV7-2 and TRBJ2-7; the D gene is possibly TRBD2 (5 bases). V shed 4 bases and J shed 4 bases, with 14 bases lying between them. CDR1 and CDR2 (germline): SGHTA, FQGNSA. The CDR3 totals 14 residues. This CDR3 is CASSSQLGGYEQYF. CDR3 DNA: TGTGCCAGCAGCTCGCAACTAGGCGGGTACGAGCAGTACTTC. Drawing the rest from reference TRBV7-2 and TRBJ2-7, the complete variable domain is GAGVSQSPSNKVTEKGKDVELRCDPISGHTALYWYRQSLGQGLEFLIYFQGNSAPDKSGLPSDRFSAERTGGSVSTLTIQRTQQEDSAVYLCASSSQLGGYEQYFGPGTRLTVT.